Reported below is one T cell receptor (beta chain). Its target is unknown. This entry belongs to a study of cytotoxic CD8 clonotypes in ibrutinib-treated CLL. Across the whole study: Specimens for response were gathered following a median about 11 months of therapy, spanning 6 to 36. Points from the study as a whole: Baseline clonality exceeded age-matched healthy donors and tracked circulating CD8+ T-cell counts. Public clonotypes (which were uncommon) either contracted or remained stable on treatment.

The planned depth of sequencing spanned 1 in 200,000 to 1 in 1 million T cells. Only in-frame clones appear in the TCRdb table, and some are missing; sequencing was by immunoSEQ multiplex PCR. The table includes more than 50,000 clones, around 60% detected once. CDR3 length equals 16 residues. Deletions cut 4 bases from V and 3 bases from J, with 20 bases between. Germline CDR1 and CDR2: SGHNT and YYREEE (reference sequence). Specimen: PBMCs, collected after 12 months of ibrutinib treatment. The source of this sequence is a human donor with chronic lymphocytic leukemia. V usage is TRBV5-4 and J usage is TRBJ2-7, with D possibly being TRBD2 (5 bases). CDR3 in amino acids: CASSPEPGEGGYEQYF. The CDR3 bases are TGTGCCAGCAGCCCGGAGCCCGGAGAAGGAGGCTACGAGCAGTACTTC.